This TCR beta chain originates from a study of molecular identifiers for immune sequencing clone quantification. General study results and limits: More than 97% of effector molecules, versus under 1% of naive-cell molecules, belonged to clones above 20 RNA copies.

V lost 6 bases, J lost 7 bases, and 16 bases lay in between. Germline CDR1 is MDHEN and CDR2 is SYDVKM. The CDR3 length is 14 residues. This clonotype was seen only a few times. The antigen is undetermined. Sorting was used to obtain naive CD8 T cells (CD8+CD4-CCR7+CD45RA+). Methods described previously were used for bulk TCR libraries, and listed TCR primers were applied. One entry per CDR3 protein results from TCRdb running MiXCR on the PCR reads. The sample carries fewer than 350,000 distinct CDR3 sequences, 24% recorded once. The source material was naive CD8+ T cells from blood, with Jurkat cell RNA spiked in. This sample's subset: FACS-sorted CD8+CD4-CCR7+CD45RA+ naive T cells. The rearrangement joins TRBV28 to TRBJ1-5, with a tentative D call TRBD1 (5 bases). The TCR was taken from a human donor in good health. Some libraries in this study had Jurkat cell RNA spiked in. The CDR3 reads CASSLRGARQPQHF. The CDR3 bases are TGTGCCAGCAGCCTACGAGGGGCGCGACAGCCCCAGCATTTT.